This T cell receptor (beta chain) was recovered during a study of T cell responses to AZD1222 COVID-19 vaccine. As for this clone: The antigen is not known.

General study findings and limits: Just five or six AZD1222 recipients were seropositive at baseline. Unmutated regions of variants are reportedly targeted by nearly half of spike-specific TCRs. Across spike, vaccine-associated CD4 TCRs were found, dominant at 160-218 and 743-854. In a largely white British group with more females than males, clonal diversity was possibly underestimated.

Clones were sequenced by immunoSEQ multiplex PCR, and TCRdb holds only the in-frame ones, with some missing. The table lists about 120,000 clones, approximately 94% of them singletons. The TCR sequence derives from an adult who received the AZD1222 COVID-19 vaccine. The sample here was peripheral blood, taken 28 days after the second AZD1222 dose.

The CDR3 nucleotides are TGCAGCGTTGAGAGCGGGACAGGGGGCAGGCGGGCTTTCTTT. Translated: CSVESGTGGRRAFF. The chain employs TRBV29-1 and TRBJ1-1, with 12 nucleotides matching TRBD1. CDR3 length: 14 amino acids. The junction had 10 bases not matched to a gene; V was cut back by 3 bases and J by 11 bases. Per the germline V gene, CDR1 is SQVTM and CDR2 is ANQGSEA.